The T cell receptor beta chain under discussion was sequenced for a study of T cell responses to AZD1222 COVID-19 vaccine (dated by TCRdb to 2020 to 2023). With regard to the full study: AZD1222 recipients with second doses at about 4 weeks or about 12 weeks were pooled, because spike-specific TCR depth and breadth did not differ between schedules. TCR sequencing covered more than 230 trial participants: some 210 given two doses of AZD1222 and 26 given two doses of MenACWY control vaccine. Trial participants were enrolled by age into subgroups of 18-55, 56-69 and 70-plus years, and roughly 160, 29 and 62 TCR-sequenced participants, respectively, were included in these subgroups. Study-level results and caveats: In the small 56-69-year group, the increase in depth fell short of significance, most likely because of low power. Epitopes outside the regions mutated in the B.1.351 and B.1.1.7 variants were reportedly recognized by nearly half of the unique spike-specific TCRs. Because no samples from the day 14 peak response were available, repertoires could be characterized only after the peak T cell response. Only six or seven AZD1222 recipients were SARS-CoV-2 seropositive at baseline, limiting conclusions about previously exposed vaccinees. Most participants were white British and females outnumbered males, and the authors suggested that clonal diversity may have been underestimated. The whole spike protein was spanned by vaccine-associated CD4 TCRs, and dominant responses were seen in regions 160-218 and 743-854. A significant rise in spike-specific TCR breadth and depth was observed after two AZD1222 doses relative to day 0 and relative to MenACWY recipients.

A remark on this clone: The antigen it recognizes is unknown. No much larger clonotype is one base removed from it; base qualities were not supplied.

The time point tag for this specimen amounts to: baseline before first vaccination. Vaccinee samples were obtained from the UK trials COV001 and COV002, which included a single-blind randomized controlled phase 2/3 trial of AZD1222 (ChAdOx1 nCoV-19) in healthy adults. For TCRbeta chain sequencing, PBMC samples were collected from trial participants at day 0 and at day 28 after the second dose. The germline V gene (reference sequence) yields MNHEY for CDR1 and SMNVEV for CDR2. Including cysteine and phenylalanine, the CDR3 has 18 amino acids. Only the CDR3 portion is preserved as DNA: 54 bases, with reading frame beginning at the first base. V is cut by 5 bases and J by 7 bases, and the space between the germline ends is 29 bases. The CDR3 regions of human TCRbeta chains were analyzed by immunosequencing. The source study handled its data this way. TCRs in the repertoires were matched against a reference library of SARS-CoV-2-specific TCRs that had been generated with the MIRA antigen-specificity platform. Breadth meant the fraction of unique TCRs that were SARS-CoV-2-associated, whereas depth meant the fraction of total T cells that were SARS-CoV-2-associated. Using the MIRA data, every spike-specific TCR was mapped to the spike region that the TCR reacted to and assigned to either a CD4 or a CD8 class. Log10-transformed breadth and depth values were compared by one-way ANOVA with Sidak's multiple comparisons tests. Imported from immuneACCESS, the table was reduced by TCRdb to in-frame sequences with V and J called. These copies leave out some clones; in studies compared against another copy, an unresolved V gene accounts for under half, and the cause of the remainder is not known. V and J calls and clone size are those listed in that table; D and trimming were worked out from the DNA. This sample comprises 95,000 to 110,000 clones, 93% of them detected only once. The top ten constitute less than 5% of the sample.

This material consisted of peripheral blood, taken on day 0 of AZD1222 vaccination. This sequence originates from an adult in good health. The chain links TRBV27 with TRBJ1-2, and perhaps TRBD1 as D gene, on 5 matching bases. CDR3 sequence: CASSKRGGANIPSSGYTF. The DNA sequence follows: TGTGCCAGCAGTAAAAGGGGTGGGGCGAACATTCCCTCGAGTGGCTACACCTTC.